The 30 T cell receptor beta chains listed next were all sequenced from one sample in a study of control samples from healthy donors and cancer patients. The repertoire was sequenced with immunoSEQ multiplex PCR; TCRdb's copy has only in-frame clones and lacks some. This table has roughly 170,000 clones, about 86% appearing once. Sequenced sample: blood. These receptors originate from a woman aged 25 to 39 in good health.

About this clone itself: This may come from a read error, since a much larger clone is one base off. It is unclear where the CDR3 begins or ends on the DNA, so no DNA is shown, and the CDR3 is as TCRdb lists it. The chain combines TRBV6-6 with TRBJ1-6. 15 amino acids form the CDR3, both terminal residues included. CDR1 is MNHNY and CDR2 is SVGAGI in the germline V gene (reference sequence). The CDR3 loop is CASILGSSYNSLLHF.

V is TRBV3-1 (or the pseudogene TRBV3-2) and J is TRBJ2-1, with D perhaps matching TRBD2 (7 bases). Germline CDR1 and CDR2: LGHDT and YNNKEL (reference sequence). This CDR3 is 15 amino acids long. Trimming cost V 4 bases and J 8 bases, with 18 bases left between them. The CDR3 region is CASSPVRGGRDEQFF. In nucleotides, the CDR3 is TGTGCCAGCAGCCCCGTTAGGGGGGGCCGGGATGAGCAGTTCTTC.

As for this clone: A much larger clone differs from this one at a single base, so this may be a read error. This chain uses TRBV6-1 with TRBJ2-6, with D unclear. The CDR3 runs 13 residues. Germline assignment: CDR1 MNHNS and CDR2 SASEGT. The V and J ends lost 3 bases and 0 bases respectively, with 0 bases between them. The CDR3 nucleotides are TGTGCCAGCAGTGACTCTGGGGCCAACGTCCTGACTTTC. It codes for CASSDSGANVLTF.

The gene calls are TRBV24-1 and TRBJ1-1; TRBD1 matches at 8 bases. Germline-derived CDR1 and CDR2 are KGHDR and SFDVKD. The CDR3 has 14 residues. The trim removed 9 bases at V and 1 base at J, leaving 6 bases unmatched. This CDR3 reads CATQGAGKNTEAFF. DNA for the CDR3: TGTGCCACCCAGGGGGCGGGGAAGAACACTGAAGCTTTCTTT.

J is TRBJ1-1 and V is TRBV5-1; D ambiguous. V shed 6 bases and J shed 0 bases, with 12 bases lying between them. This CDR3 region has 14 residues. CDR1 is SGHRS and CDR2 is YFSETQ in the germline V gene. DNA for the CDR3: TGCGCCAGCAATCCCTCTACAGTGAACACTGAAGCTTTCTTT. This encodes CASNPSTVNTEAFF.

This clone appeared once. V gene TRBV5-6 combines with J gene TRBJ2-3, with 11 bases that match TRBD2. The length of the CDR3 is 17 residues. Germline CDR1 SGHDT, CDR2 YYEEEE. Germline trimming cut 0 bases from V and 3 bases from J; bases unmatched to any gene: 6. The chain's CDR3 is CASSLVLAGVKTDTQYF. In nucleotides, the CDR3 is TGTGCCAGCAGCTTGGTACTAGCGGGAGTTAAGACAGATACGCAGTATTTT.

This chain uses TRBV7-2 with TRBJ2-7; TRBD2 agrees at 8 bases. The ends lost 2 bases at V and 5 bases at J; junction bases unmatched: 11. Germline assignment: CDR1 SGHTA and CDR2 FQGNSA. The CDR3 extends over 16 amino acids. CDR3 in amino acids: CASSLLLVGREHEQYF. The CDR3 DNA sequence: TGTGCCAGCAGCTTACTATTGGTCGGGAGGGAGCACGAGCAGTACTTC.

The rearrangement joins TRBV14 to TRBJ2-2, with D possibly being TRBD1 (6 bases). Germline CDR1 and CDR2: SGHDN and FVKESK. V lost 4 bases and J 0 bases, leaving 12 bases between the germline ends. The CDR3 spans 16 residues. Here the CDR3 DNA reads TGTGCCAGCAGCCCTCCCAACAGGGCGAACACCGGGGAGCTGTTTTTT. Translation: CASSPPNRANTGELFF. Full variable domain (outside the CDR3, taken from reference TRBV14 and TRBJ2-2): EAGVTQFPSHSVIEKGQTVTLRCDPISGHDNLYWYRRVMGKEIKFLLHFVKESKQDESGMPNNRFLAERTGGTYSTLKVQPAELEDSGVYFCASSPPNRANTGELFFGEGSRLTVL.

V is TRBV7-9 and J is TRBJ1-3, with TRBD1 matching 7 bases. This CDR3 contains 16 residues. With 4 bases clipped from V and 0 bases from J, the junction kept 6 bases outside the gene matches. The V gene's germline CDR1 is SEHNR and CDR2 FQNEAQ (reference sequence). CDR3 protein: CASSSGQQVSGNTIYF. CDR3 DNA: TGTGCCAGCAGCTCGGGACAGCAAGTCTCTGGAAACACCATATATTTT.

This sequence joins TRBV19 and TRBJ1-1, with 8 bases fitting TRBD1. V trimming: 7 bases; J trimming: 1 base; junction bases outside the gene matches: 8. This CDR3 region has 15 residues. The germline CDR1 and CDR2 sequences are LNHDA and SQIVND (reference sequence). The CDR3 DNA follows: TGTGCCAGTACCTATGTGGGGACAGGGAACACTGAAGCTTTCTTT. Amino acids: CASTYVGTGNTEAFF.

The rearrangement uses TRBV9 and TRBJ2-7; possibly TRBD1 for D (6 bases). CDR3 length equals 14 residues. CDR1 and CDR2 from the germline V gene are SGDLS and YYNGEE. V lost 0 bases and J 3 bases, leaving 10 bases between the germline ends. Here the CDR3 DNA reads TGTGCCAGCAGCGTAGCAGGGGCTCACTACGAGCAGTACTTC. It encodes CASSVAGAHYEQYF.

This sequence joins TRBV7-6 and TRBJ1-5; D gene unclear. Germline CDR1 and CDR2: SGHVS and FNYEAQ. The CDR3 contains 15 residues. V lost 5 bases and J 4 bases, leaving 15 bases between the germline ends. The DNA for the CDR3 is TGTGCCAGCAGCCCGGGCGGACCGAATAATCAGCCCCAGCATTTT. Amino acid sequence: CASSPGGPNNQPQHF. The whole variable domain, remainder taken from reference TRBV7-6 and TRBJ1-5, is GAGVSQSPRYKVTKRGQDVALRCDPISGHVSLYWYRQALGQGPEFLTYFNYEAQQDKSGLPNDRFSAERPEGSISTLTIQRTEQRDSAMYRCASSPGGPNNQPQHFGDGTRLSIL.

The gene calls are TRBV29-1 and TRBJ1-2; 7 bases align to TRBD1. Germline lookup yields CDR1 SQVTM and CDR2 ANQGSEA. V shed 5 bases, J shed 1 base, and the junction held 4 bases outside the gene matches. This CDR3 contains 13 residues. The CDR3 DNA reads TGCAGCGTTAGACAGGGAGGTAACTATGGCTACACCTTC. It yields the protein CSVRQGGNYGYTF. The variable domain in full, with the rest retrieved from reference TRBV29-1 and TRBJ1-2, is SAVISQKPSRDICQRGTSLTIQCQVDSQVTMMFWYRQQPGQSLTLIATANQGSEATYESGFVIDKFPISRPNLTFSTLTVSNMSPEDSSIYLCSVRQGGNYGYTFGSGTRLTVV.

V gene TRBV4-1 combines with J gene TRBJ1-2, with D possibly matching TRBD1 (5 bases). The CDR3 covers 15 residues. V shed 0 bases and J shed 2 bases, with 10 bases lying between them. From germline, CDR1 is MGHRA and CDR2 YSYEKL. The CDR3 coding sequence is TGCGCCAGCAGCCAAGATCCGGGGGGAAACTATGGCTACACCTTC. This gives the protein CASSQDPGGNYGYTF.

The chain combines TRBV27 with TRBJ2-2, with a tentative D call TRBD1 (8 bases). Trimming removed 6 bases from V and 1 base from J, with 18 bases in between. The CDR3 sequence is 17 residues long. Germline V gene sequence: CDR1 MNHEY, CDR2 SMNVEV (reference sequence). This CDR3 reads CASRPRGGQVNTGELFF. The DNA of the CDR3 is TGTGCCAGCAGACCCAGGGGGGGACAGGTGAACACCGGGGAGCTGTTTTTT.

The chain joins TRBV6-5 to TRBJ1-2, with D perhaps matching TRBD1 (6 bases). CDR1 is MNHEY, CDR2 SVGAGI, per germline. Trimming removed 6 bases at V and 2 bases at J, with 7 bases between. The CDR3 runs to 12 residues. CDR3 in DNA: TGTGCCAGCAGCGACAGGAACTATGGCTACACCTTC. Translation gives CASSDRNYGYTF.

This clone appeared a single time. This chain links TRBV7-9 with TRBJ2-5, with D uncertain. The CDR3 runs 14 residues. V gave up 2 bases and J gave up 2 bases, with 9 bases separating them. Germline assignment: CDR1 SEHNR and CDR2 FQNEAQ (reference sequence). This CDR3 reads CASSLKSGQETQYF. DNA of the CDR3: TGTGCCAGCAGCTTAAAGTCAGGACAAGAGACCCAGTACTTC.

This clone has a single count. The J gene is TRBJ1-1, the V gene TRBV11-2, with 7 bases matching TRBD1. The CDR3 consists of 11 residues. The germline V gene has CDR1 SGHAT and CDR2 FQNNGV. The ends lost 4 bases at V and 14 bases at J; junction bases unmatched: 7. In DNA form, the CDR3 reads TGTGCCAGCAGCTCAAGTCTGGACAGGTTCTTT. Protein: CASSSSLDRFF. Filled out from reference TRBV11-2 and TRBJ1-1, the complete variable domain reads EAGVAQSPRYKIIEKRQSVAFWCNPISGHATLYWYQQILGQGPKLLIQFQNNGVVDDSQLPKDRFSAERLKGVDSTLKIQPAKLEDSAVYLCASSSSLDRFFGQGTRLTVV.

This clone was seen a few times. The chain links TRBV5-1 to TRBJ2-5, with 7 bases matching TRBD1. V shed 2 bases, J shed 1 base, and the junction held 8 bases outside the gene matches. Germline V gives CDR1 SGHRS, CDR2 YFSETQ. The CDR3 sequence is 16 residues long. DNA of the CDR3: TGCGCCAGCAGCTTCAGGGGACAGAGCCCCCAAGAGACCCAGTACTTC. This gives the protein CASSFRGQSPQETQYF.

The rearrangement links TRBV2 to TRBJ2-5; the D is unclear. In germline, CDR1 is SNHLY, CDR2 FYNNEI. CDR3 length: 16 residues. With 0 bases removed from V and 6 bases from J, the gap between germline ends came to 17 bases. The CDR3 loop is CASSEARDTPPKTQYF. The DNA for the CDR3 is TGTGCCAGCAGTGAAGCGCGTGACACCCCCCCCAAGACCCAGTACTTC.

The chain links TRBV9 to TRBJ2-2, with unresolved D. Trimming took 7 bases from V and 2 from J, leaving 9 bases between them. The germline gives CDR1 SGDLS, CDR2 YYNGEE. The CDR3 runs 13 residues. The CDR3 here is CASSTVNTGELFF. DNA of the CDR3: TGTGCCAGCTCCACAGTCAACACCGGGGAGCTGTTTTTT.

The count of this clone is one. This sequence joins TRBV5-1 and TRBJ1-6; D might be TRBD1 (5 bases). Germline V CDR1 and CDR2: SGHRS, YFSETQ. V was trimmed by 2 bases and J by 0 bases, leaving 9 bases between them. The length of the CDR3 is 16 residues. In DNA, the CDR3 is TGCGCCAGCAGCTTTGATGGGGGCTCCTATAATTCACCCCTCCACTTT. Its protein is CASSFDGGSYNSPLHF.

J is TRBJ2-5 and V is TRBV2; D unresolved. Trimming cost V 4 bases and J 4 bases, with 4 bases left between them. Germline V gives CDR1 SNHLY, CDR2 FYNNEI. The CDR3 loop spans 11 amino acids. CDR3 sequence: CASSVVETQYF. DNA of the CDR3: TGTGCCAGCAGTGTAGTAGAGACCCAGTACTTC. Full variable domain (remainder filled in from reference TRBV2 and TRBJ2-5): EPEVTQTPSHQVTQMGQEVILRCVPISNHLYFYWYRQILGQKVEFLVSFYNNEISEKSEIFDDQFSVERPDGSNFTLKIRSTKLEDSAMYFCASSVVETQYFGPGTRLLVL.

V is TRBV6-1 and J is TRBJ1-2; TRBD1 is a possible D gene (6 bases). The CDR3 is made up of 16 amino acids. Germline CDR1 and CDR2: MNHNS and SASEGT. V lost 1 base to trimming and J lost 3 bases, with 15 bases between them. The CDR3 here is CASSEVRTRGDYGYTF. The CDR3 DNA reads as TGTGCCAGCAGTGAAGTACGGACAAGGGGGGACTATGGCTACACCTTC.

V and J are TRBV19 and TRBJ1-4; TRBD1 aligns across 7 bases. V shed 5 bases, J shed 8 bases, and the junction held 5 bases outside the gene matches. The germline gives CDR1 LNHDA, CDR2 SQIVND (reference sequence). The length of the CDR3 is 13 residues. The CDR3 region has the DNA TGTGCCAGTAGTTTCTCGGACAGGGAAAAACTGTTTTTT. Translated: CASSFSDREKLFF.

The chain joins TRBV19 to TRBJ1-1; TRBD1 is a possible D gene (6 bases). The germline V gene encodes CDR1 LNHDA and CDR2 SQIVND (reference sequence). The CDR3 loop spans 16 amino acids. Between the trimmed V and J ends, which lost 2 bases and 0 bases, there was a span of 13 bases. CDR3 DNA: TGTGCCAGTAGTATATCCCAGACAGGAATGAACACTGAAGCTTTCTTT. Protein sequence: CASSISQTGMNTEAFF.

The chain has TRBV7-9 and TRBJ2-3, with no clear D. Germline V gives CDR1 SEHNR, CDR2 FQNEAQ (reference sequence). V lost 2 bases to trimming and J lost 8 bases, with 11 bases between them. This CDR3 has 13 residues. The CDR3 region has the DNA TGTGCCAGCAGCTTAAGTCTCCAGGTTACGCAGTATTTT. This sequence encodes CASSLSLQVTQYF.

This chain joins TRBV18 and TRBJ1-1; D unresolved. Trimming took 2 bases from V and 7 from J, leaving 17 bases between them. This CDR3 has 15 amino acids. Germline V gene data show CDR1 as KGHSH and CDR2 as LQKENI. CDR3 bases: TGTGCCAGCTCACCAGACGCGGTTGTGTTAAGTGAAGCTTTCTTT. It specifies CASSPDAVVLSEAFF.

V gene TRBV2 combines with J gene TRBJ1-1, with D possibly being TRBD1 (5 bases). The CDR3 totals 13 residues. The germline V gene has CDR1 SNHLY and CDR2 FYNNEI. V dropped 1 base and J dropped 7 bases, with 10 bases sitting between them. In DNA form, the CDR3 reads TGTGCCAGCAGTGAAGGGAGAGGGGATGAAGCTTTCTTT. It encodes CASSEGRGDEAFF. Combining the CDR3 with reference TRBV2 and TRBJ1-1 gives the whole variable domain EPEVTQTPSHQVTQMGQEVILRCVPISNHLYFYWYRQILGQKVEFLVSFYNNEISEKSEIFDDQFSVERPDGSNFTLKIRSTKLEDSAMYFCASSEGRGDEAFFGQGTRLTVV.

The DNA for the CDR3 is TGTGCCAGCAGTGAAGGTATCTACCAGCAGTACGTC. Translation gives CASSEGIYQQYV. The chain has TRBV6-1 and TRBJ2-7; D not certain. This CDR3 spans 12 amino acids. The germline V gene encodes CDR1 MNHNS and CDR2 SASEGT.